The 9 T cell receptor beta chains listed next were all sequenced from one sample in a study of blood T cell repertoires in COVID-19. Sequencing used immunoSEQ multiplex PCR; TCRdb keeps in-frame clones, though not all of them. The sample has approximately 200,000 clones; 81% are singletons. Material: peripheral blood. The receptors come from an elderly woman with COVID-19, enrolled during active disease.

The chain is built from TRBV6-2 or TRBV6-3 and TRBJ1-1, with D uncertain. The V gene lost 5 bases and the J gene lost 6 bases, with 7 bases spanning the gap. This CDR3 has 11 amino acids. CDR1 is MNHEY, CDR2 SVGEGT, per germline. As DNA, the CDR3 is TGTGCCAGCAGTCGACGGGCTGAAGCTTTCTTT. It is translated as CASSRRAEAFF.

The chain employs TRBV2 and TRBJ2-3; weak D call: TRBD2 (6 bases). Germline CDR1 and CDR2: SNHLY and FYNNEI. V lost 3 bases, J lost 2 bases, and 9 bases lay in between. CDR3 length equals 14 residues. CDR3 protein: CASSDRDFTDTQYF. The CDR3 DNA sequence: TGTGCCAGCAGTGATAGGGACTTCACAGATACGCAGTATTTT.

The J gene is TRBJ2-3, the V gene TRBV11-2, with 8 bases fitting TRBD2. The V gene's germline CDR1 is SGHAT and CDR2 FQNNGV. Trimming cost V 1 base and J 5 bases; bases outside gene matches: 8. The CDR3 extends over 16 amino acids. CDR3 coding DNA: TGTGCCAGCAGCTTAGTAGGCGGGGGGTACGGAGATACGCAGTATTTT. Translating it yields CASSLVGGGYGDTQYF.

The chain joins TRBV5-1 to TRBJ1-5; tentatively, D is TRBD1 (6 bases). V shed 4 bases and J shed 6 bases, with 17 bases lying between them. The length of the CDR3 is 15 residues. Germline loops: CDR1 SGHRS, CDR2 YFSETQ. The CDR3 sequence: CASSARGGVGQPQHF. Here the CDR3 DNA reads TGCGCCAGCAGCGCGCGAGGGGGTGTAGGTCAGCCCCAGCATTTT.

The J gene is TRBJ2-7, the V gene TRBV28; 8 bases match TRBD1. V lost 6 bases to trimming and J lost 5 bases; unmatched junction nucleotides: 9. This CDR3 comprises 14 residues. CDR1 and CDR2 from the germline V gene are MDHEN and SYDVKM. CDR3 in amino acids: CASSTTGAANEQYF. The DNA of the CDR3 is TGTGCCAGCAGCACGACAGGGGCTGCGAACGAGCAGTACTTC.

The rearrangement links TRBV5-5 to TRBJ2-3; D remains unclear. Trimming removed 0 bases at V and 0 bases at J, with 5 bases between. CDR3 length equals 14 residues. Germline V gene sequence: CDR1 SGHKS, CDR2 YYEKEE (reference sequence). CDR3 in amino acids: CASSLDPSTDTQYF. In DNA form, the CDR3 reads TGTGCCAGCAGCTTGGATCCAAGCACAGATACGCAGTATTTT.

This clone turned up a few times. Germline is not matched at one junction end, which may reflect a read error. This chain uses TRBV7-8 with TRBJ2-7; 7 nucleotides match TRBD2. Germline CDR1 reads SGHVS; CDR2 reads FQNEAQ. CDR3 length equals 14 residues. Here the CDR3 reads CASSLAEGFYEQYF. The CDR3 region has the DNA TGTGCCAGCAGCCTAGCGGAGGGATTCTACGAGCAGTACTTC.

This clone was seen a few times. The genes are TRBV19 and TRBJ1-4; 7 bases map to TRBD1. CDR1 and CDR2 from the germline V gene are LNHDA and SQIVND (reference sequence). After removal of 7 bases from V and 6 bases from J, the junction contained 11 bases not matched to a gene. The CDR3 loop spans 15 amino acids. CDR3 residues: CASTRSQTGYEKLFF. The DNA of the CDR3 is TGTGCCAGTACTCGATCCCAGACAGGGTATGAAAAACTGTTTTTT. Full variable domain (missing parts from reference TRBV19 and TRBJ1-4): DGGITQSPKYLFRKEGQNVTLSCEQNLNHDAMYWYRQDPGQGLRLIYYSQIVNDFQKGDIAEGYSVSREKKESFPLTVTSAQKNPTAFYLCASTRSQTGYEKLFFGSGTQLSVL.

This clone was observed once. The chain couples TRBV18 to TRBJ2-6; TRBD2 is a possible D gene (7 bases). The CDR3 loop spans 18 amino acids. Germline CDR1 and CDR2: KGHSH and LQKENI. V lost 3 bases, J lost 4 bases, and 19 bases lay in between. The CDR3 sequence: CASSPAGGALPGANVLTF. DNA for the CDR3: TGTGCCAGCTCACCGGCTGGGGGGGCCCTACCCGGGGCCAACGTCCTGACTTTC.